This T cell receptor beta chain was captured in a study of shared clonotypes between healthy human individuals. Profiling relied on immunoSEQ multiplex PCR, and the TCRdb table lists in-frame clones only, not all of them. The repertoire includes approximately 2,200,000 clones, under 95% of them detected once, and over 1.5% sits in the top ten. The length of the CDR3 is 12 residues. The V gene's germline CDR1 is KGHSH and CDR2 LQKENI. The germline V and J ends were trimmed by 2 bases and 8 bases, with 9 bases remaining between them. Terminally differentiated effector memory CD45RA+ cells were left out of the naive CD8 fraction, which was CD45RO-negative and positively selected for CCR7.

Sequencing was carried out using naive CD8+ T cells from PBMCs. This chain links TRBV18 with TRBJ1-2, with TRBD1 as a possible D gene (5 bases). The TCR comes from a man aged 18 to 35 in good health. Some clones in this sample may be carry-over from other donors' samples. For the CDR3, the DNA is TGTGCCAGCTCACCAGGGGCAAGAGGCTACACCTTC. It encodes CASSPGARGYTF.